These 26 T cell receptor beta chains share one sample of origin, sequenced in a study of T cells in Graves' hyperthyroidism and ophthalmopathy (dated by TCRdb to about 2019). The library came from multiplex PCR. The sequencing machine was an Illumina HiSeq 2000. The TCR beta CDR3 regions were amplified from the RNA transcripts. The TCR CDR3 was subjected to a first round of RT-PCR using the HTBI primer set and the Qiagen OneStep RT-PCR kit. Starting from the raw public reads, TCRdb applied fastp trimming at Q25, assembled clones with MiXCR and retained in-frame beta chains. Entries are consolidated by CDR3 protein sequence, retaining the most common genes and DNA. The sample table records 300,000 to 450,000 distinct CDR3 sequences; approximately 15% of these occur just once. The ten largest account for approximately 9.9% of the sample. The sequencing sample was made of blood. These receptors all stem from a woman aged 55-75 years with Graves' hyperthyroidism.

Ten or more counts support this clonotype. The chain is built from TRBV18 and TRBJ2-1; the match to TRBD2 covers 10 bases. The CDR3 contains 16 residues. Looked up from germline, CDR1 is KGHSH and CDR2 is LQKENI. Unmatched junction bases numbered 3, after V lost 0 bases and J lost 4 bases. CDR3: CASSPPNSGGYNEQFF. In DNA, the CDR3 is TGTGCCAGCTCACCACCGAATAGCGGGGGGTACAATGAGCAGTTCTTC.

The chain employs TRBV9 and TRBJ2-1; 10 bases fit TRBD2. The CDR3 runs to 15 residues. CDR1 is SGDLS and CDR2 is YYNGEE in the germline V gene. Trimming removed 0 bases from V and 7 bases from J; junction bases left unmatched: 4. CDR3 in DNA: TGTGCCAGCAGCGTAGGCGCTAGCGGGAGTAATGAGCAGTTCTTC. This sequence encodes CASSVGASGSNEQFF.

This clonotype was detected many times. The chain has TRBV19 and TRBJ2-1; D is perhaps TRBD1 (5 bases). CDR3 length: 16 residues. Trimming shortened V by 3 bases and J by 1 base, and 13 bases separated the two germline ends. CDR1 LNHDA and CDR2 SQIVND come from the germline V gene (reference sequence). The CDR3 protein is CASSMQQGVSYNEQFF. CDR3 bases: TGTGCCAGTAGTATGCAGCAGGGTGTTTCCTACAATGAGCAGTTCTTC.

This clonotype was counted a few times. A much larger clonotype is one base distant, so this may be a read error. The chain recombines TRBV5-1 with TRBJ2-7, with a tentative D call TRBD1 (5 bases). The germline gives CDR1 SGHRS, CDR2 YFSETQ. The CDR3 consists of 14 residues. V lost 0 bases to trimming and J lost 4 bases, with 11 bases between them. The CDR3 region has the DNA TGCGCCAGCAGCTTGGGGCTGACAGTGTACGAGCAGTACTTC. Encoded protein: CASSLGLTVYEQYF. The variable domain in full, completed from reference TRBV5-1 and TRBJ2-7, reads KAGVTQTPRYLIKTRGQQVTLSCSPISGHRSVSWYQQTPGQGLQFLFEYFSETQRNKGNFPGRFSGRQFSNSRSEMNVSTLELGDSALYLCASSLGLTVYEQYFGPGTRLTVT.

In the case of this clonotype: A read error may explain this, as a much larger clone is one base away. The CDR3, as DNA: TGTGCCAGCAGTTTCTTCAGTGGGCAGTTCTTC. It codes for CASSFFSGQFF. The chain couples TRBV12-3 or TRBV12-4 to TRBJ2-1; no reliable D call. This CDR3 contains 11 residues. With 3 bases removed from V and 12 bases from J, the gap between germline ends came to 9 bases.

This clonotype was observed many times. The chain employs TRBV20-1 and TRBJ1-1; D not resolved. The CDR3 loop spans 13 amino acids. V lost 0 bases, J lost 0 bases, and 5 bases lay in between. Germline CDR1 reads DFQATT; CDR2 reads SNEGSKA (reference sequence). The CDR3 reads CSARDGMNTEAFF. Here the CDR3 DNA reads TGCAGTGCTAGAGACGGAATGAACACTGAAGCTTTCTTT.

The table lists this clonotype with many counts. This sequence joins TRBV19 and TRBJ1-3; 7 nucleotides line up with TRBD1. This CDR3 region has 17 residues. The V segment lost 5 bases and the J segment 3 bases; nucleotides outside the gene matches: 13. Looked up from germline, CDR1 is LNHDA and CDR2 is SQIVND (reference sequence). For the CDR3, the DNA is TGTGCCAGTAGTCAACTTGATTGGAGGGGGCATGGAAACACCATATATTTT. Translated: CASSQLDWRGHGNTIYF.

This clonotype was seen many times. Written as DNA, the CDR3 is TGTGCCAGCAGGGGGATTACGCAGTATTTT. Translating gives CASRGITQYF. This chain connects TRBV2 to TRBJ2-3; D ambiguous. The germline V gene has CDR1 SNHLY and CDR2 FYNNEI. CDR3 length equals 10 residues. The V gene lost 6 bases and the J gene lost 8 bases, with 6 bases spanning the gap.

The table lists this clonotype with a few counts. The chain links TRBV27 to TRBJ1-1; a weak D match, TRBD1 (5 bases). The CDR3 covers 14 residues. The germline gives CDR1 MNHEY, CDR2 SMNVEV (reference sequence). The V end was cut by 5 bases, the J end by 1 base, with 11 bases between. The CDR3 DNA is TGTGCCAGCAGTCCAGGGTTCAGGAACACTGAAGCTTTCTTT. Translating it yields CASSPGFRNTEAFF.

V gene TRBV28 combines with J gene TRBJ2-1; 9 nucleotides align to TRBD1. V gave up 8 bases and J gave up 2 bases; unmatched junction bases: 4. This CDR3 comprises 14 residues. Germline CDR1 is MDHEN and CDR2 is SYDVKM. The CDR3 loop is CASRGTGTYNEQFF. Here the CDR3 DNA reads TGTGCCAGCCGTGGGACAGGGACCTACAATGAGCAGTTCTTC.

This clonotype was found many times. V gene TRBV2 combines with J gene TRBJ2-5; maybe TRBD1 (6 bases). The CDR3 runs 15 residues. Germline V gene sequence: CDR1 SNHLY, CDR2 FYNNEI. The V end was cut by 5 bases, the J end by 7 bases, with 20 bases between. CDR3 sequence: CASSRRQAVGGTQYF. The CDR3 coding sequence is TGTGCCAGCAGTCGAAGACAGGCCGTTGGGGGGACCCAGTACTTC.

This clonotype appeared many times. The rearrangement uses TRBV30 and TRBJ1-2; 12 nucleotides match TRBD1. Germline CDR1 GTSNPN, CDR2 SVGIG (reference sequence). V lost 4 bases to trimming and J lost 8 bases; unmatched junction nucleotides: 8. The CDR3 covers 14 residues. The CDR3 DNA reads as TGTGCCTGGAACTCGGGACAGGGGGCGGCGGGCTACACCTTC. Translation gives CAWNSGQGAAGYTF.

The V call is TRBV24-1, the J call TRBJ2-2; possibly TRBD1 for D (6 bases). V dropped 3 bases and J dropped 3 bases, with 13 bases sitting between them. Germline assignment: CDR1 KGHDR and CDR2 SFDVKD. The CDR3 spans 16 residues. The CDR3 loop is CATSDDGAGDTGELFF. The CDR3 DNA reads TGTGCCACCAGTGATGATGGCGCAGGGGACACCGGGGAGCTGTTTTTT.

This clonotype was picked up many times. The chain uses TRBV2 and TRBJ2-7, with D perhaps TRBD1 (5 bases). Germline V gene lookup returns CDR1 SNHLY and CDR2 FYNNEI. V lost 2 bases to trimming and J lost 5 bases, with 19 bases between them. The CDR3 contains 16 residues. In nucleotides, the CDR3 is TGTGCCAGCAGTGAAAGGTTCCGGCAGGGTCGCCACGAGCAGTACTTC. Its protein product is CASSERFRQGRHEQYF.

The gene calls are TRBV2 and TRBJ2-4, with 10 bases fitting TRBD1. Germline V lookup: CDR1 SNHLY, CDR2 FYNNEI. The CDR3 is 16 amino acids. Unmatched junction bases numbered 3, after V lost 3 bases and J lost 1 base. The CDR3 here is CASSETGGMAKNIQYF. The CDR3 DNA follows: TGTGCCAGCAGTGAGACAGGGGGCATGGCCAAAAACATTCAGTACTTC.

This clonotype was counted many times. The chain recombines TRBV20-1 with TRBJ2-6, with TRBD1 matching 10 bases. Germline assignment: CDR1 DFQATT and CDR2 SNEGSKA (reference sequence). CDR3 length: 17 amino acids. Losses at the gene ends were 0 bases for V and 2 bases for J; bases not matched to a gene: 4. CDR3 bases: TGCAGTGCTAGAGATTGGGGACAGGGGACTGGGGCCAACGTCCTGACTTTC. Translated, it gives CSARDWGQGTGANVLTF.

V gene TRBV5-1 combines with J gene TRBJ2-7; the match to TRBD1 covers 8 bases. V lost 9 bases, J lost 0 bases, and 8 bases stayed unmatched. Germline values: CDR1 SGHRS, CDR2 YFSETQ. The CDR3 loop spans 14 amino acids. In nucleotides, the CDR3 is TGCGCCACCAGACAGGGGCCAAACTCCTACGAGCAGTACTTC. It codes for CATRQGPNSYEQYF.

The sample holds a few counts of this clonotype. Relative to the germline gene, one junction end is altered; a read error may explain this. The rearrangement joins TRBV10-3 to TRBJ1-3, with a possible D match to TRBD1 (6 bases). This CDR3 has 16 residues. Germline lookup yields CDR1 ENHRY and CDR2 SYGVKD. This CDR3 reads CAISETRGSSGNTMYF. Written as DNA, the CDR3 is TGTGCCATCAGTGAAACCAGGGGAAGCTCTGGAAACACCATGTATTTT.

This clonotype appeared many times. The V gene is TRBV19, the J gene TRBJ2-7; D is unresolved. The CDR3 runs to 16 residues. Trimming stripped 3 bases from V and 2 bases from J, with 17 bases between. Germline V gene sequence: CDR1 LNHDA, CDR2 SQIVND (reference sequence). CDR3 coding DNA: TGTGCCAGTAGTATGAGACGGGCGGCAGAGGCCTACGAGCAGTACTTC. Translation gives CASSMRRAAEAYEQYF.

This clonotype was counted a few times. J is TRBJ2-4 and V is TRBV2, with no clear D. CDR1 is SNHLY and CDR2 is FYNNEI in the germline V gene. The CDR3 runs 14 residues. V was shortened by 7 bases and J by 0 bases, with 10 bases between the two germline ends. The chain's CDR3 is CASIPLRAKNIQYF. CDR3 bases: TGTGCCAGCATCCCATTGAGAGCCAAAAACATTCAGTACTTC.

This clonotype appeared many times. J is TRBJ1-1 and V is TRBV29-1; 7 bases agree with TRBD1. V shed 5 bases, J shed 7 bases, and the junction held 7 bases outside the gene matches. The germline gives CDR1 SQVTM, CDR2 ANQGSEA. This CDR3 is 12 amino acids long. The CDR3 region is CSVSGQKIEAFF. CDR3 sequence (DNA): TGCAGCGTTTCGGGACAGAAGATTGAAGCTTTCTTT. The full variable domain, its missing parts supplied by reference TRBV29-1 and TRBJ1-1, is SAVISQKPSRDICQRGTSLTIQCQVDSQVTMMFWYRQQPGQSLTLIATANQGSEATYESGFVIDKFPISRPNLTFSTLTVSNMSPEDSSIYLCSVSGQKIEAFFGQGTRLTVV.

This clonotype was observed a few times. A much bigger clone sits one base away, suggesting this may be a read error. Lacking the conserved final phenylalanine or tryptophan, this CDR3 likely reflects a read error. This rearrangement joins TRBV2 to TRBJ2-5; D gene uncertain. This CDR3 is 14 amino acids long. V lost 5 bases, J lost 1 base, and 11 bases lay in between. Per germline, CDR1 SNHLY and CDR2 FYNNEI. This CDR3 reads CASSKGWIQETQYL. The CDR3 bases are TGTGCCAGCAGTAAAGGGTGGATCCAAGAGACCCAGTACCTC.

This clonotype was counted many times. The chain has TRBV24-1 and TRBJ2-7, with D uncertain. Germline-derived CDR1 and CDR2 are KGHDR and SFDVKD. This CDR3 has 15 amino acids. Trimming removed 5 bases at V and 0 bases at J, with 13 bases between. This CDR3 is CATSAVTRFSYEQYF. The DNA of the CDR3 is TGTGCCACCAGTGCCGTGACGAGATTCTCCTACGAGCAGTACTTC.

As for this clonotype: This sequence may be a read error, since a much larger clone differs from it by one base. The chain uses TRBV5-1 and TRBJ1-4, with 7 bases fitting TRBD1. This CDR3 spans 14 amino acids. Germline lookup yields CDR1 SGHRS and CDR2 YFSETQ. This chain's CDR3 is CASSRQGDNEKLVF. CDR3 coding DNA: TGCGCCAGCAGCCGACAGGGAGATAATGAAAAACTGGTTTTT.

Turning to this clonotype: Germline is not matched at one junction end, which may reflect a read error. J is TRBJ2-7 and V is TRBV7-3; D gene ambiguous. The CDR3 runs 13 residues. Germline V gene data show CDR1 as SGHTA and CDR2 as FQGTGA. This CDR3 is CASSFQESSEQYF. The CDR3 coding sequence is TGTGCCAGCAGCTTCCAGGAGTCCTCCGAGCAGTACTTC.

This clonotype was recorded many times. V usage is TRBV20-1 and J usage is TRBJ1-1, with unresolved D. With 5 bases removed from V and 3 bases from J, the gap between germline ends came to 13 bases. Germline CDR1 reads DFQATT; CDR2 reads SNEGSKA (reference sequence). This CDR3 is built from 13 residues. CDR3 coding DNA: TGCAGTGCTCCCGGGAGGTTTGACACTGAAGCTTTCTTT. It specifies CSAPGRFDTEAFF.